This passage covers 27 T cell receptor beta chains from one sample sequenced in a study of a mutant IDH1 vaccine in newly diagnosed glioma. The method was immunoSEQ multiplex PCR; TCRdb's version includes in-frame clones alone and lacks a portion of them. The profile shows around 130,000 clones, about four fifths of them singletons. Their antigens are not known. The time point denotes: week 11, during vaccination. Vaccinated patients received 300 ug of mutant IDH1 20-mer peptide per dose, with topical imiquimod. Sequenced material: PBMCs, taken from a glioma patient whose treatment included an IDH1 peptide vaccine. These receptors all come from a man aged 40-49 years with glioma.

This clone turned up a few times. The chain joins TRBV4-3 to TRBJ2-7, with 10 nucleotides matching TRBD2. In germline, CDR1 is LGHNA, CDR2 YSLEER. The CDR3 has 17 residues. V trimming: 3 bases; J trimming: 0 bases; junction bases outside the gene matches: 8. In DNA, the CDR3 is TGCGCCAGCAGCCAGAGGGGAGCGGGGGGGCTCTCCTACGAGCAGTACTTC. It translates to CASSQRGAGGLSYEQYF.

This clone was observed a single time. The chain joins TRBV6-1 to TRBJ1-3, with 9 bases fitting TRBD1. CDR1 MNHNS and CDR2 SASEGT come from the germline V gene. V shed 5 bases and J 4 bases; nucleotides not matched to a gene: 3. CDR3 length: 14 amino acids. The CDR3 DNA reads TGTGCCAGCAGTAACAGGGGGCGCGGAAACACCATATATTTT. Its protein product is CASSNRGRGNTIYF.

This clone has a single count. One end of the junction fails to match germline, which may point to a read error. The CDR3 sequence is CASSRQGKETQYF. CDR3 nucleotide sequence: TGTGCTAGCAGCCGACAGGGTAAAGAGACCCAGTACTTC. V and J are TRBV7-7 and TRBJ2-5; 7 nucleotides match TRBD1. The CDR3 has 13 residues. The germline V gene has CDR1 SSHAT and CDR2 FNYEAQ (reference sequence).

The chain employs TRBV2 and TRBJ2-7, with D possibly matching TRBD2 (6 bases). Germline V gives CDR1 SNHLY, CDR2 FYNNEI. CDR3 length: 9 amino acids. V shed 8 bases and J shed 9 bases, with 8 bases lying between them. Here the CDR3 reads CASGEVQYF. The CDR3 DNA reads TGTGCCAGCGGGGAGGTGCAGTACTTC.

V is TRBV9 and J is TRBJ2-3; the match to TRBD2 covers 11 bases. The junction had 7 bases not matched to a gene; V was cut back by 3 bases and J by 4 bases. The CDR3 is 16 amino acids. The germline gives CDR1 SGDLS, CDR2 YYNGEE. The CDR3 reads CASSASGTSGPDTQYF. CDR3 DNA sequence: TGTGCCAGCAGCGCATCCGGGACTAGCGGACCAGATACGCAGTATTTT. Complete variable domain (other parts from reference TRBV9 and TRBJ2-3): DSGVTQTPKHLITATGQRVTLRCSPRSGDLSVYWYQQSLDQGLQFLIQYYNGEERAKGNILERFSAQQFPDLHSELNLSSLELGDSALYFCASSASGTSGPDTQYFGPGTRLTVL.

The chain employs TRBV6-9 and TRBJ2-7; 11 positions match TRBD1. Germline V gene sequence: CDR1 MNHGY, CDR2 SVAAGI. J was trimmed by 2 bases and V by 10 bases; bases with no gene match: 4. There are 13 residues in the CDR3. The CDR3 sequence is CANLDRGPYEQYF. CDR3 nucleotides: TGTGCCAACTTGGACAGGGGGCCCTACGAGCAGTACTTC.

The rearrangement uses TRBV5-4 and TRBJ2-1, with 15 bases identical to TRBD2. There are 20 residues in the CDR3. CDR1 SGHNT and CDR2 YYREEE come from the germline V gene (reference sequence). Germline trimming cut 0 bases from V and 0 bases from J; bases unmatched to any gene: 7. CDR3 bases: TGTGCCAGCAGCTTGGGTTCCGGGACTAGCGGGAGGTACTCCTACAATGAGCAGTTCTTC. Its translation is CASSLGSGTSGRYSYNEQFF.

The table lists this clone with a count of one. The chain combines TRBV5-5 with TRBJ2-5; maybe TRBD1 (6 bases). This CDR3 region has 14 residues. The V gene lost 2 bases and the J gene lost 0 bases, with 8 bases spanning the gap. Germline V lookup: CDR1 SGHKS, CDR2 YYEKEE (reference sequence). CDR3: CASSFNRDQETQYF. Here the CDR3 DNA reads TGTGCCAGCAGCTTCAACAGGGACCAAGAGACCCAGTACTTC. The full variable domain, in which reference TRBV5-5 and TRBJ2-5 provide the parts outside the CDR3, is DAGVTQSPTHLIKTRGQQVTLRCSPISGHKSVSWYQQVLGQGPQFIFQYYEKEERGRGNFPDRFSARQFPNYSSELNVNALLLGDSALYLCASSFNRDQETQYFGPGTRLLVL.

A note on this clone: The junction departs from germline at one end; a sequencing error may be responsible. The chain carries TRBV7-7 and TRBJ2-7, with D perhaps given as TRBD1 or TRBD2 (5 bases each). This CDR3 is 15 amino acids long. Per germline, CDR1 SSHAT and CDR2 FNYEAQ (reference sequence). The CDR3 DNA reads TGTGCTAGCAGCCCCCGGTCAGGGAGCTCCTACGAGCAGTACTTC. It encodes CASSPRSGSSYEQYF.

The DNA for the CDR3 is TGTGCCAGCAGCCAAGATCCCAAGCAGGCGGCGACCCAGTACTTC. It codes for CASSQDPKQAATQYF. The chain is built from TRBV4-2 and TRBJ2-5, with D unclear. The CDR3 extends over 15 amino acids. Germline CDR1 and CDR2: LGHNA and YNFKEQ. The V end lost 0 bases, the J end lost 7 bases, and 15 bases lay between the germline ends.

This clone was seen only once. V gene TRBV7-2 combines with J gene TRBJ2-1; 9 bases fit TRBD2. The CDR3 spans 16 residues. After removal of 5 bases from V and 4 bases from J, the junction contained 9 bases not matched to a gene. The germline V gene has CDR1 SGHTA and CDR2 FQGNSA. In DNA form, the CDR3 reads TGTGCCAGCAGCGCGTCCGGGACTAGCCCATACAATGAGCAGTTCTTC. It is translated as CASSASGTSPYNEQFF.

The CDR3 loop reads CASSYSTARNTEAFF. In DNA form, the CDR3 reads TGTGCCAGCAGTTACTCAACAGCAAGAAACACTGAAGCTTTCTTT. This chain uses TRBV6-6 with TRBJ1-1; D uncertain. V was shortened by 0 bases and J by 2 bases, with 10 bases between the two germline ends. CDR1 is MNHNY and CDR2 is SVGAGI in the germline V gene (reference sequence). The CDR3 consists of 15 residues.

The chain couples TRBV27 to TRBJ1-2, with D maybe TRBD1 (6 bases). Germline loops: CDR1 MNHEY, CDR2 SMNVEV (reference sequence). V gave up 3 bases and J gave up 7 bases, with 18 bases separating them. The CDR3 has 15 amino acids. The CDR3: CASSFDEQGMVGYTF. In DNA, the CDR3 is TGTGCCAGCAGTTTTGACGAACAGGGTATGGTTGGCTACACCTTC.

Written as DNA, the CDR3 is TGTGCCAGCAGCCGAACAGGGGGGTTTGAAGCTTTCTTT. Translation gives CASSRTGGFEAFF. The rearrangement links TRBV11-1 to TRBJ1-1; TRBD1 aligns across 8 bases. After removal of 5 bases from V and 7 bases from J, the junction contained 6 bases not matched to a gene. Germline loops: CDR1 SGHAT, CDR2 FQDESV (reference sequence). This CDR3 comprises 13 residues.

The chain is built from TRBV7-9 and TRBJ1-5, with D tentatively TRBD1 (6 bases). This CDR3 has 14 residues. Between the trimmed V and J ends, which lost 6 bases and 8 bases, there was a span of 17 bases. The germline V gene encodes CDR1 SEHNR and CDR2 FQNEAQ (reference sequence). DNA for the CDR3: TGTGCCAGCAGTTTGGACAGTCCAGGAGAGCCCCAGCATTTT. This codes for CASSLDSPGEPQHF.

This rearrangement joins TRBV18 to TRBJ1-3; D gene unclear. The CDR3 covers 16 residues. V was cut by 3 bases and J by 2 bases, with 14 bases left in between. Germline values: CDR1 KGHSH, CDR2 LQKENI. CDR3 nucleotide sequence: TGTGCCAGCTCACCCGCAACAAATGGGGCTGGAAACACCATATATTTT. This codes for CASSPATNGAGNTIYF.

As DNA, the CDR3 is TGTGCCAGCAGGACGACAGGGGCAGGAAACACCATATATTTT. Its translation is CASRTTGAGNTIYF. The J gene is TRBJ1-3, the V gene TRBV6-6; 8 nucleotides align to TRBD1. From germline, CDR1 is MNHNY and CDR2 SVGAGI (reference sequence). The junction had 5 bases not matched to a gene; V was cut back by 6 bases and J by 4 bases. The CDR3 is made up of 14 amino acids.

The rearrangement uses TRBV18 and TRBJ2-3; 9 positions match TRBD1. Germline assignment: CDR1 KGHSH and CDR2 LQKENI. This CDR3 spans 15 amino acids. The trim removed 9 bases at V and 0 bases at J, leaving 7 bases unmatched. The CDR3 DNA follows: TGTGCCAGTAGCCCGGGACAGGGTAGCACAGATACGCAGTATTTT. It encodes CASSPGQGSTDTQYF.

This clone was observed once. The genes are TRBV4-2 and TRBJ1-2, with D possibly being TRBD1 (6 bases). Trimming removed 4 bases at V and 4 bases at J, with 13 bases between. The CDR3 loop spans 14 amino acids. Germline loops: CDR1 LGHNA, CDR2 YNFKEQ. This chain's CDR3 is CASSPGQTSYGYTF. CDR3 nucleotides: TGTGCCAGCAGCCCCGGACAGACGAGCTATGGCTACACCTTC.

The CDR3 nucleotides are TGTGCCTGGAGGAGACAGGGACTAGCTAACTATGGCTACACCTTC. It encodes CAWRRQGLANYGYTF. V usage is TRBV30 and J usage is TRBJ1-2; 7 bases match TRBD1. Germline V gene data show CDR1 as GTSNPN and CDR2 as SVGIG (reference sequence). The CDR3 spans 15 residues. After removal of 3 bases from V and 0 bases from J, the junction contained 7 bases not matched to a gene.

This chain joins TRBV7-2 and TRBJ2-7; D is unresolved. The length of the CDR3 is 14 residues. Germline V CDR1 and CDR2: SGHTA, FQGNSA. Trimming shortened V by 1 base and J by 1 base, and 8 bases separated the two germline ends. The CDR3 DNA sequence: TGTGCCAGCAGCTTAGAACTCAGATCCTACGAGCAGTACTTC. Translated: CASSLELRSYEQYF.

The V call is TRBV2, the J call TRBJ2-2; D unresolved. CDR3 length equals 12 residues. The germline CDR1 and CDR2 sequences are SNHLY and FYNNEI. The V end was cut by 8 bases, the J end by 6 bases, with 10 bases between. The CDR3 nucleotides are TGTGCCAGCGGGAAATCGTCCGGGGAGCTGTTTTTT. Encoded protein: CASGKSSGELFF.

This clone appeared once. The rearrangement links TRBV10-3 to TRBJ2-6; weak D call: TRBD2 (5 bases). The V end lost 2 bases, the J end lost 1 base, and 12 bases lay between the germline ends. The CDR3 loop spans 17 amino acids. CDR1 ENHRY and CDR2 SYGVKD come from the germline V gene. As DNA, the CDR3 is TGTGCCATCAGTGAGGGGGTGGGAGCTTCTGGGGCCAACGTCCTGACTTTC. Protein product: CAISEGVGASGANVLTF.

The CDR3 sequence is CASRPLAGAYEQYF. The CDR3 bases are TGTGCCAGCAGGCCTCTAGCGGGAGCCTACGAGCAGTACTTC. The gene calls are TRBV27 and TRBJ2-7, with 10 bases fitting TRBD2. From germline, CDR1 is MNHEY and CDR2 SMNVEV (reference sequence). Unmatched junction bases numbered 4, after V lost 6 bases and J lost 2 bases. This CDR3 spans 14 amino acids.

For the CDR3, the DNA is TGTGCCAGCAGCCCGGGACAGCAAGTCAACATTCAGTACTTC. Amino acid sequence: CASSPGQQVNIQYF. V usage is TRBV7-9 and J usage is TRBJ2-4, with TRBD1 matching 7 bases. Unmatched junction bases numbered 8, after V lost 5 bases and J lost 7 bases. The germline CDR1 and CDR2 sequences are SEHNR and FQNEAQ (reference sequence). CDR3 size: 14 residues.

This rearrangement joins TRBV7-8 to TRBJ2-7; 9 bases agree with TRBD2. With 5 bases clipped from V and 2 bases from J, the junction kept 4 bases outside the gene matches. The CDR3 is 14 residues long. CDR1 and CDR2 from the germline V gene are SGHVS and FQNEAQ. The CDR3 coding sequence is TGTGCCAGCAGCGAACTAGCGGGCACCTACGAGCAGTACTTC. This encodes CASSELAGTYEQYF.

The V and J genes are TRBV18 and TRBJ1-6; possible D gene TRBD1, 6 bases. The CDR3 is 16 residues long. The germline V gene has CDR1 KGHSH and CDR2 LQKENI. Trimming cost V 6 bases and J 3 bases, with 15 bases left between them. The CDR3 loop is CASSALPTGYNSPLHF. The DNA of the CDR3 is TGTGCCAGCTCCGCACTGCCGACAGGCTATAATTCACCCCTCCACTTT.